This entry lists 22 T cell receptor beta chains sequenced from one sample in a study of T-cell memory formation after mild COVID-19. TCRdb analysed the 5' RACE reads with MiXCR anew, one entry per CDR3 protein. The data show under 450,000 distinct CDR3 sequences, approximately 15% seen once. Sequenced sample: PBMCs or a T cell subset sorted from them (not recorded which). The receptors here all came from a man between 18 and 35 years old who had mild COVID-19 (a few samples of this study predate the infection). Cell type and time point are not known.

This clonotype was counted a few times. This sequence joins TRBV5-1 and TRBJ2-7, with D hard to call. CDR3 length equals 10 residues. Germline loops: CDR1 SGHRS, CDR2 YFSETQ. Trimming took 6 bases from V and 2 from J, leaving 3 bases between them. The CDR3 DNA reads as TGCGCCAGCACCACCTACGAGCAGTACTTC. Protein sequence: CASTTYEQYF.

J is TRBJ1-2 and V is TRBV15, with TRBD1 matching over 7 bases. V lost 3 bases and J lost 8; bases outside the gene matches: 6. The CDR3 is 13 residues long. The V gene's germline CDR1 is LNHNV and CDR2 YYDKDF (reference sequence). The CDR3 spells CATSSPTGQGYTF. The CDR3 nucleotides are TGTGCCACCAGCAGCCCGACAGGGCAAGGCTACACCTTC.

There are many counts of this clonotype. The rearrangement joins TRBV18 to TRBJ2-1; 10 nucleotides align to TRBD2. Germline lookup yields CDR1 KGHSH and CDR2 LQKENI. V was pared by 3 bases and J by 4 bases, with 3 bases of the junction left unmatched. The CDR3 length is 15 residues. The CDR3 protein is CASSPLAGDYNEQFF. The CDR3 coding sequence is TGTGCCAGCTCACCCCTAGCGGGGGATTACAATGAGCAGTTCTTC.

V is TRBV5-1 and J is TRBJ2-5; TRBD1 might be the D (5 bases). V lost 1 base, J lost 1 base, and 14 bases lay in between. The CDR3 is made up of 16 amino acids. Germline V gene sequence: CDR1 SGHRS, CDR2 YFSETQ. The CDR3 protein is CASSLIGSTAQETQYF. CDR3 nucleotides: TGCGCCAGCAGCTTGATTGGTTCGACAGCCCAAGAGACCCAGTACTTC.

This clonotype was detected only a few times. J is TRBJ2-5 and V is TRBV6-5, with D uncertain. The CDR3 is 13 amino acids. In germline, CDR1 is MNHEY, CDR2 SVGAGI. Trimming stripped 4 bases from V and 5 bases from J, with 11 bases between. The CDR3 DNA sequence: TGTGCCAGCAGTTCTAAAATTCGGGAGACCCAGTACTTC. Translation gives CASSSKIRETQYF.

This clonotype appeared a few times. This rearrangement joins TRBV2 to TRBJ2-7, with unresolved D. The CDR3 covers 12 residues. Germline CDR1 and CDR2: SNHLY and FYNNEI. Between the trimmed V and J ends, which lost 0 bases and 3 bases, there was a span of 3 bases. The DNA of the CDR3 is TGTGCCAGCAGTGAAGCCAACTACGAGCAGTACGTC. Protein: CASSEANYEQYV.

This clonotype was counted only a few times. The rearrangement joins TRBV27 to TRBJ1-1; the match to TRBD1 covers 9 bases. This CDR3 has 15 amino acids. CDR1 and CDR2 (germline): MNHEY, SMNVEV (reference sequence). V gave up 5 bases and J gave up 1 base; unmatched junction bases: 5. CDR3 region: CASSPGTGKNTEAFF. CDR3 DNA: TGTGCCAGCAGTCCCGGGACAGGGAAGAACACTGAAGCTTTCTTT.

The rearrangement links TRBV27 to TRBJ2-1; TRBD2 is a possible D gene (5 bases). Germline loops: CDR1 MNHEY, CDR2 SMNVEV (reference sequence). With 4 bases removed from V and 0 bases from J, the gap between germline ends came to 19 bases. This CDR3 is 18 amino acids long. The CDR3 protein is CASSSGMGLLSSYNEQFF. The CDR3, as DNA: TGTGCCAGCAGTTCGGGGATGGGTCTCTTAAGCTCCTACAATGAGCAGTTCTTC.

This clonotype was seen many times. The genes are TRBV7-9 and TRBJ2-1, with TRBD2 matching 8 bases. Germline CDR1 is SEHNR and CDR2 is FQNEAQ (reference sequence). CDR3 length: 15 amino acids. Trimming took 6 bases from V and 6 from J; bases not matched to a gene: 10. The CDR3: CASSSTSGYSNEQFF. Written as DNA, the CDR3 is TGTGCCAGCAGTTCTACTAGCGGATATTCCAATGAGCAGTTCTTC.

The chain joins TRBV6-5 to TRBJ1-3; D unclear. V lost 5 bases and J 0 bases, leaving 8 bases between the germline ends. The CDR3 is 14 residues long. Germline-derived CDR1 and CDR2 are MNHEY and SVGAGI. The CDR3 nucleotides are TGTGCCAGCAGTCCAGCGGGCTCTGGAAACACCATATATTTT. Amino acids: CASSPAGSGNTIYF.

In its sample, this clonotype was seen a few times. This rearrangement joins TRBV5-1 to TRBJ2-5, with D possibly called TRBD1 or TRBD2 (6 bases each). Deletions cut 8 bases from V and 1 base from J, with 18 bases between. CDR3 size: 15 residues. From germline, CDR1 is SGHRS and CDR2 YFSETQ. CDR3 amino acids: CASRSLGGPQETQYF. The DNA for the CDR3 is TGCGCCAGTAGGAGCCTTGGGGGGCCCCAAGAGACCCAGTACTTC.

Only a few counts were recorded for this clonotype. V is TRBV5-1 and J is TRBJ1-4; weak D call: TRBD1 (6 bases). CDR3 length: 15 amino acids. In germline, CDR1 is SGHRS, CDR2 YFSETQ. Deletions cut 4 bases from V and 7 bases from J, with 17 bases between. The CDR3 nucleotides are TGCGCCAGCAGCACCTTCCCACAGGGAAGTGAAAAACTGTTTTTT. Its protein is CASSTFPQGSEKLFF.

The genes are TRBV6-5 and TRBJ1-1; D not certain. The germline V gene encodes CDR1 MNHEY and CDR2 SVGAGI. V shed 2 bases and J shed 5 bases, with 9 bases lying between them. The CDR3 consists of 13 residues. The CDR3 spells CASSYKARTEAFF. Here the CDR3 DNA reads TGTGCCAGCAGTTACAAGGCGCGGACTGAAGCTTTCTTT.

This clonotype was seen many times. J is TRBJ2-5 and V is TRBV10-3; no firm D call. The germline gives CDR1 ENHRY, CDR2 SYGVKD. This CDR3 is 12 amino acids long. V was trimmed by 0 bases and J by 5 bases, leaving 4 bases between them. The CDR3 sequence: CAISESRETQYF. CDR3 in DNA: TGTGCCATCAGTGAGTCGAGGGAGACCCAGTACTTC.

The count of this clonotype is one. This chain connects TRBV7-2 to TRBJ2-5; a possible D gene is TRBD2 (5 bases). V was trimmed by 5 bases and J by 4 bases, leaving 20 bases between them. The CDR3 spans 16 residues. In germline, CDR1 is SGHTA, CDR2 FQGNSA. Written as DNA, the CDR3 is TGTGCCAGCAGCCGAGGACTGCCCCCCCGGGGAGAGACCCAGTACTTC. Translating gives CASSRGLPPRGETQYF.

Written as DNA, the CDR3 is TGCAGTGCTCGTAGTAGCGCGACCCAGGGTAATAACGAGCAGTACTTC. It specifies CSARSSATQGNNEQYF. V usage is TRBV20-1 and J usage is TRBJ2-7; the D gene could be TRBD1 or TRBD2 (5 bases each). The V end lost 5 bases, the J end lost 5 bases, and 25 bases lay between the germline ends. Germline V gene sequence: CDR1 DFQATT, CDR2 SNEGSKA (reference sequence). CDR3 length: 16 amino acids.

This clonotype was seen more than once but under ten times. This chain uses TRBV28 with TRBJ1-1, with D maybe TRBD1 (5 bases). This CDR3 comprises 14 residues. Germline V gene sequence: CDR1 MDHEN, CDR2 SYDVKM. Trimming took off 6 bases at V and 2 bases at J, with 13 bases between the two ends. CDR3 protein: CASSNIDSNTEAFF. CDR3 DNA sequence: TGTGCCAGCAGCAATATAGACAGTAACACTGAAGCTTTCTTT.

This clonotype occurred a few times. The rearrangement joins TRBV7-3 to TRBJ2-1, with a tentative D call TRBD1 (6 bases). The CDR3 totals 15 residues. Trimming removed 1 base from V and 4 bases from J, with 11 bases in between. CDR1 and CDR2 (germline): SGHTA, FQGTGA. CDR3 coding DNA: TGTGCCAGCAGCTTAAGTTTAGGGGGATACAATGAGCAGTTCTTC. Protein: CASSLSLGGYNEQFF.

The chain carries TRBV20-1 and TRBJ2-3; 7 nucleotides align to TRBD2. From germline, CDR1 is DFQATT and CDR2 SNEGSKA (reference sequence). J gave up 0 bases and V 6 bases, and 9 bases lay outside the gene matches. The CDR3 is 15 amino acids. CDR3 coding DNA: TGCAGTGCCCTATCCCAAGCGGGGAGCACAGATACGCAGTATTTT. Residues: CSALSQAGSTDTQYF.

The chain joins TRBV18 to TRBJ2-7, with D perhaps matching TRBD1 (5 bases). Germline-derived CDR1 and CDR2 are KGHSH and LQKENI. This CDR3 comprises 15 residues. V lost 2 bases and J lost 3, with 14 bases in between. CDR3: CASSPYVQGGYEQYF. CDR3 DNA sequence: TGTGCCAGCTCACCATACGTTCAGGGCGGCTACGAGCAGTACTTC.

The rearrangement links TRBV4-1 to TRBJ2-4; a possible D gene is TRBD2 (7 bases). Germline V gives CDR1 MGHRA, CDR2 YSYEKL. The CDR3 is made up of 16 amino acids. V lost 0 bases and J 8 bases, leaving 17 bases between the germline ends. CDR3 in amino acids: CASSQEPWGGPDIQYF. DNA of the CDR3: TGCGCCAGCAGCCAAGAGCCCTGGGGGGGGCCGGACATTCAGTACTTC.

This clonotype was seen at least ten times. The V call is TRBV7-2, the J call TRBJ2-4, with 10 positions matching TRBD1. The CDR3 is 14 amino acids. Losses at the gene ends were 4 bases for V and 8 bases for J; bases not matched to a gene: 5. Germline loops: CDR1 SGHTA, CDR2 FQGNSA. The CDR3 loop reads CASSSTGGLDIQYF. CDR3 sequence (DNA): TGTGCCAGCAGCTCGACAGGGGGCCTGGACATTCAGTACTTC.